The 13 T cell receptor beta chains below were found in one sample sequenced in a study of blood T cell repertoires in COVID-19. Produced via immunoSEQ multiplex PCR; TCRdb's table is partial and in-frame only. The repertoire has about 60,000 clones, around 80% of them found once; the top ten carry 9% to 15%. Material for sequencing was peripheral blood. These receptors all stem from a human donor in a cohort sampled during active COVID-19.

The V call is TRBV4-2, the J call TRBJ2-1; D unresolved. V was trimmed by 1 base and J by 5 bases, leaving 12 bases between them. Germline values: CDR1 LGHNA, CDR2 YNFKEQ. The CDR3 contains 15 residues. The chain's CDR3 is CASSQGGASNNEQFF. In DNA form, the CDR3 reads TGTGCCAGCAGCCAAGGAGGCGCCTCGAACAATGAGCAGTTCTTC.

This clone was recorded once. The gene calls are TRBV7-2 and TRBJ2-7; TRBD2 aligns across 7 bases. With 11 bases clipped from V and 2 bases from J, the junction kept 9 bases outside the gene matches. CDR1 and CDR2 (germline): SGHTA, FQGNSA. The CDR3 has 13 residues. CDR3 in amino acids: CACMRGSTYEQYF. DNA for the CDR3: TGTGCCTGTATGCGGGGGTCCACCTACGAGCAGTACTTC.

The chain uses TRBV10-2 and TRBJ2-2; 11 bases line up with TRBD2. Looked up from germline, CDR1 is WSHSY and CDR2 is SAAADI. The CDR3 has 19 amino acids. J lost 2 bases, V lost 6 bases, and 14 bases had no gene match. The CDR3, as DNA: TGCGCCAGCAGCCGGCCCCCTAGCGGGGGGCCTATAAACACCGGGGAGCTGTTTTTT. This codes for CASSRPPSGGPINTGELFF.

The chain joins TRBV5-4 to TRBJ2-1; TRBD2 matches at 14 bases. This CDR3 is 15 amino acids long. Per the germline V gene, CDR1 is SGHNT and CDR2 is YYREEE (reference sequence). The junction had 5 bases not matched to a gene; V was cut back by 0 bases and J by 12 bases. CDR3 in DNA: TGTGCCAGCAGCTTGGGGGGACTAGCGGGAGTTGGGCAGTTCTTC. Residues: CASSLGGLAGVGQFF.

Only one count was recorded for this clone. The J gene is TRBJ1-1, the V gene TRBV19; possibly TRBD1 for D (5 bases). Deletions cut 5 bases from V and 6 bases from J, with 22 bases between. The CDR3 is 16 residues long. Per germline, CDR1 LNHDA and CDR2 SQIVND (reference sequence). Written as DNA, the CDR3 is TGTGCCAGTAGTTTGTGGGGCAAAGGTTCCGGGTCTGAAGCTTTCTTT. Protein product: CASSLWGKGSGSEAFF.

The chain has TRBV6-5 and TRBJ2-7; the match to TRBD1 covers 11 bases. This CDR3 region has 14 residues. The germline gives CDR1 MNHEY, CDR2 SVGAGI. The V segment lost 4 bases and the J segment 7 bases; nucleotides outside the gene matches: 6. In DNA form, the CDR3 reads TGTGCCAGCAGTTCCGGACAGGGGGCGAGGGAGCAGTACTTC. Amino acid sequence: CASSSGQGAREQYF.

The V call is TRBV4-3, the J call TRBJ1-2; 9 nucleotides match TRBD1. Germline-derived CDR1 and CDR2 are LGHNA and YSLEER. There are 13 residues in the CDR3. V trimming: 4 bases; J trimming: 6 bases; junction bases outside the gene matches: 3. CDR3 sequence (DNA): TGCGCCAGCAGCCTCAACAGGGGGCATGGCTACACCTTC. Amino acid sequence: CASSLNRGHGYTF.

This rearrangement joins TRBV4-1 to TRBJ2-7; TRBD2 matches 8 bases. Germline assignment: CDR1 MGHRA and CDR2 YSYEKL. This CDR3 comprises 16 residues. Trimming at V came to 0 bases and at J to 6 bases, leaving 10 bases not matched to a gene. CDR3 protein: CASSQEDRGGGIEQYF. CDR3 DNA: TGCGCCAGCAGCCAAGAGGATCGGGGGGGCGGGATCGAGCAGTACTTC.

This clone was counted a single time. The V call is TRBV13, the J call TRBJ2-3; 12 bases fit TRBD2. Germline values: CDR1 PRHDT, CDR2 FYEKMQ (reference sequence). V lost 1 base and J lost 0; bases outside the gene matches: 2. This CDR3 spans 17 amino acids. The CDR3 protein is CASSLALAGGSTDTQYF. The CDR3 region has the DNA TGTGCCAGCAGCTTAGCCCTAGCGGGAGGGAGCACAGATACGCAGTATTTT. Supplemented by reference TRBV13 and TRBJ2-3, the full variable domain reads AAGVIQSPRHLIKEKRETATLKCYPIPRHDTVYWYQQGPGQDPQFLISFYEKMQSDKGSIPDRFSAQQFSDYHSELNMSSLELGDSALYFCASSLALAGGSTDTQYFGPGTRLTVL.

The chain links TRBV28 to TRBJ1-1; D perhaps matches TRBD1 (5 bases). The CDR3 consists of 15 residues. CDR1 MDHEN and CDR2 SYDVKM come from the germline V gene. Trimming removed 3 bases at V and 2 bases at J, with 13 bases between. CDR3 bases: TGTGCCAGCAGTTTTCTGCAGGGCCTTAACACTGAAGCTTTCTTT. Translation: CASSFLQGLNTEAFF.

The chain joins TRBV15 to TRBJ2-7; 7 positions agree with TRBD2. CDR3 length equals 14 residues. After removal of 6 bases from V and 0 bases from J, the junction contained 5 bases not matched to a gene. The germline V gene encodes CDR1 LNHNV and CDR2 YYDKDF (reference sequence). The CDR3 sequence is CATSDGGSSYEQYF. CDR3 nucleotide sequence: TGTGCCACCAGTGACGGGGGGTCCTCCTACGAGCAGTACTTC.

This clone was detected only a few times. CDR3 residues: CASSVGRATGELFF. DNA of the CDR3: TGTGCCAGTAGTGTTGGCAGGGCCACCGGGGAGCTGTTTTTT. The gene calls are TRBV19 and TRBJ2-2; a possible D gene is TRBD1 (5 bases). With 5 bases removed from V and 4 bases from J, the gap between germline ends came to 11 bases. The CDR3 covers 14 residues. The germline CDR1 and CDR2 sequences are LNHDA and SQIVND (reference sequence).

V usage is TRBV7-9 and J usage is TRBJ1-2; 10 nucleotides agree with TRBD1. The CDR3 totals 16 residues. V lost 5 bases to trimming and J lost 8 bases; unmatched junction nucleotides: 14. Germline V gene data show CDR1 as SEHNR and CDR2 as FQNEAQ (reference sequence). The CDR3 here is CASSSGTGEKIWGYTF. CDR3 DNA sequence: TGTGCCAGCAGCAGCGGGACAGGGGAGAAGATATGGGGCTACACCTTC.